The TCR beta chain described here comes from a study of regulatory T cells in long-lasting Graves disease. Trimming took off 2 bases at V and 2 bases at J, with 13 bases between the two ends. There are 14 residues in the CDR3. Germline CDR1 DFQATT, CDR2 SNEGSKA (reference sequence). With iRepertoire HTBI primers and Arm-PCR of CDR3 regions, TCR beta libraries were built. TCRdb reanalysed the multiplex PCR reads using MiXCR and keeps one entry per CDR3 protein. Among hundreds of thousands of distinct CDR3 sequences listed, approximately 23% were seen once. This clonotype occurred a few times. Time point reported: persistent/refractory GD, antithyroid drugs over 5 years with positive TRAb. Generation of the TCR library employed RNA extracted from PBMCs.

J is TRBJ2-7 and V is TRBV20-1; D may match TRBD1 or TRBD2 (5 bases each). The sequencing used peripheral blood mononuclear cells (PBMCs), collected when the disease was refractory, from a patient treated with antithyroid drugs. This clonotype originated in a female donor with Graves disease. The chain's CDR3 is CSARTPRDAYEQYF. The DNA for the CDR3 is TGCAGTGCTAGAACCCCCCGGGACGCCTACGAGCAGTACTTC.